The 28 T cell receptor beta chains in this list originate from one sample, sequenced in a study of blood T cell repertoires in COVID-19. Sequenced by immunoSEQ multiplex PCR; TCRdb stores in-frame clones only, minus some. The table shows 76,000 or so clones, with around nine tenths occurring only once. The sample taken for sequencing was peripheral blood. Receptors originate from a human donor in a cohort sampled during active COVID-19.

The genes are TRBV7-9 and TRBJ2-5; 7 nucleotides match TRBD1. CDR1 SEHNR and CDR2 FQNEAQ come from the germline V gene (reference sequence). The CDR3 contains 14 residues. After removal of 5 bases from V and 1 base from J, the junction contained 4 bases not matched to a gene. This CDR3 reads CASSLGTAQETQYF. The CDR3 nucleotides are TGTGCCAGCAGCCTCGGGACAGCCCAAGAGACCCAGTACTTC.

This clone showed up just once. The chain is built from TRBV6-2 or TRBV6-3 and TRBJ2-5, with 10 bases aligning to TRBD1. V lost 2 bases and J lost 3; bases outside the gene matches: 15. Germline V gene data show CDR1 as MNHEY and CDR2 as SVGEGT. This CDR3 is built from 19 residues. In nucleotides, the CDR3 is TGTGCCAGCAGTTACCTCCCGGGGCGAGGACAGGGGGTAAAAGAGACCCAGTACTTC. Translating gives CASSYLPGRGQGVKETQYF.

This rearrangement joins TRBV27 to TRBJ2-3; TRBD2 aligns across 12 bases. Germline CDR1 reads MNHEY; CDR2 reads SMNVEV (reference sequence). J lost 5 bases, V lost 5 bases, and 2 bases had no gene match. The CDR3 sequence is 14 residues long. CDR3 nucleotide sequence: TGTGCCAGCAGTCTAGCGGGGGGGCTAGATACGCAGTATTTT. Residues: CASSLAGGLDTQYF.

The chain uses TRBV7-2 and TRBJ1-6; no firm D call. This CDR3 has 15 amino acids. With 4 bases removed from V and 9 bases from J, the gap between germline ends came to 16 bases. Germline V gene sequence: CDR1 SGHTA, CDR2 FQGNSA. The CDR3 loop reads CASSSRMSLISPLHF. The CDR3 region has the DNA TGTGCCAGCAGCTCCAGGATGTCCTTGATTTCACCCCTCCACTTT.

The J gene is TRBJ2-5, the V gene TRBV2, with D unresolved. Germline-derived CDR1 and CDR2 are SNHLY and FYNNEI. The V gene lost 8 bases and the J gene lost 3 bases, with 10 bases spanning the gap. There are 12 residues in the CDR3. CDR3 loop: CASSGSKETQYF. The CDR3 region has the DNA TGTGCCAGCTCTGGCAGTAAAGAGACCCAGTACTTC.

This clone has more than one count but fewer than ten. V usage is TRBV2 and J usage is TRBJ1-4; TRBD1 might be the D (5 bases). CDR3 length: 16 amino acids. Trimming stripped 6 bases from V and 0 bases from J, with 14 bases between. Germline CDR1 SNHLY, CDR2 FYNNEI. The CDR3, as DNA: TGTGCCAGCAGAAGAGACAGAACTGCAACTAATGAAAAACTGTTTTTT. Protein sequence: CASRRDRTATNEKLFF. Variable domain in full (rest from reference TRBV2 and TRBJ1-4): EPEVTQTPSHQVTQMGQEVILRCVPISNHLYFYWYRQILGQKVEFLVSFYNNEISEKSEIFDDQFSVERPDGSNFTLKIRSTKLEDSAMYFCASRRDRTATNEKLFFGSGTQLSVL.

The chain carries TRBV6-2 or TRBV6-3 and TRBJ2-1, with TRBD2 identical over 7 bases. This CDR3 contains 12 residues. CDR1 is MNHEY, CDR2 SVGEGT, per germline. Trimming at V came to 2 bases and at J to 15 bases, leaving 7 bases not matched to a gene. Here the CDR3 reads CASSYVFGTTFF. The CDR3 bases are TGTGCCAGCAGTTACGTGTTTGGGACTACGTTCTTC.

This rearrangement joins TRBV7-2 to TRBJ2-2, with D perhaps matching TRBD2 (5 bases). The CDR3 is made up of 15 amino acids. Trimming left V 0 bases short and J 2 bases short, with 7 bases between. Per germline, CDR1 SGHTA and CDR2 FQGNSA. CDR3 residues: CASSLAGSNTGELFF. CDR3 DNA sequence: TGTGCCAGCAGCTTAGCTGGGAGCAACACCGGGGAGCTGTTTTTT.

CDR3 nucleotide sequence: TGCGCCAGCAGCTTGCGCAGGGAAGGTGGCTACACCTTC. As protein: CASSLRREGGYTF. The chain combines TRBV5-1 with TRBJ1-2; a possible D gene is TRBD1 (5 bases). V gave up 1 base and J gave up 7 bases, with 11 bases separating them. CDR3 size: 13 residues. Per germline, CDR1 SGHRS and CDR2 YFSETQ. The whole variable domain, filled in from reference TRBV5-1 and TRBJ1-2, reads KAGVTQTPRYLIKTRGQQVTLSCSPISGHRSVSWYQQTPGQGLQFLFEYFSETQRNKGNFPGRFSGRQFSNSRSEMNVSTLELGDSALYLCASSLRREGGYTFGSGTRLTVV.

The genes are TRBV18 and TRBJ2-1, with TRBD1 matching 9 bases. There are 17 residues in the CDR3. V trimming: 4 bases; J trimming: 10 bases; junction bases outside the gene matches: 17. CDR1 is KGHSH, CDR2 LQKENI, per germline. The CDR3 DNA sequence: TGTGCCAGCTCACTCGGGGGGTCCGGGACAGGGCCCCAAGAGCAGTTCTTC. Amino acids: CASSLGGSGTGPQEQFF.

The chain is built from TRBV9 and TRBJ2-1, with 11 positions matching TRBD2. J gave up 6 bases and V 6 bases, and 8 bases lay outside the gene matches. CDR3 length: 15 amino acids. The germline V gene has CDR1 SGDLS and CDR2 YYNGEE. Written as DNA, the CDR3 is TGTGCCAGCACAGCTAGCGGGGGGAGAGGCAATGAGCAGTTCTTC. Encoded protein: CASTASGGRGNEQFF.

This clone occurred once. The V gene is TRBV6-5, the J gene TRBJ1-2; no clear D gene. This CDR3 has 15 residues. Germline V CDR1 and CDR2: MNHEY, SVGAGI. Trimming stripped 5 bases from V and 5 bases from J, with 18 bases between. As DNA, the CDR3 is TGTGCCAGCAGTACCTTAGGCAGGTCCGCATATGGCTACACCTTC. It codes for CASSTLGRSAYGYTF.

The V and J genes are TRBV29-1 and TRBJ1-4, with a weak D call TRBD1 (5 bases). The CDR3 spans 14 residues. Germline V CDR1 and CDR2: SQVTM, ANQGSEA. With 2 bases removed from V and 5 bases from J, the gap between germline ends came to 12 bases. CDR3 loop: CSVEIQGLNEKLFF. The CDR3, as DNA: TGCAGCGTTGAAATCCAGGGATTAAATGAAAAACTGTTTTTT.

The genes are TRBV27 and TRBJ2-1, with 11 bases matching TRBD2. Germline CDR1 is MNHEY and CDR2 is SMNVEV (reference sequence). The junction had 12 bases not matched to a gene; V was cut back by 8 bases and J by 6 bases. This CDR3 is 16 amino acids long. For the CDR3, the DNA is TGTGCCAGCCGGGGCTTAGCGGGGGGGCTTAGCAATGAGCAGTTCTTC. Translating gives CASRGLAGGLSNEQFF.

CDR3 coding DNA: TGTGCCAGCACCACTGACTCATCACTCTACGAGCAGTACTTC. Protein sequence: CASTTDSSLYEQYF. The rearrangement uses TRBV6-8 and TRBJ2-7; D unresolved. CDR3 length: 14 residues. V shed 7 bases and J shed 3 bases, with 16 bases lying between them. Germline loops: CDR1 MNHGY, CDR2 SAAAGT.

This CDR3 is CASSGGNQPQHF. The CDR3 DNA reads TGTGCCAGCAGTGGAGGCAATCAGCCCCAGCATTTT. The chain combines TRBV2 with TRBJ1-5; no reliable D call. Germline V gene sequence: CDR1 SNHLY, CDR2 FYNNEI. V was shortened by 4 bases and J by 2 bases, with 3 bases between the two germline ends. CDR3 length equals 12 residues. Full variable domain (missing parts from reference TRBV2 and TRBJ1-5): EPEVTQTPSHQVTQMGQEVILRCVPISNHLYFYWYRQILGQKVEFLVSFYNNEISEKSEIFDDQFSVERPDGSNFTLKIRSTKLEDSAMYFCASSGGNQPQHFGDGTRLSIL.

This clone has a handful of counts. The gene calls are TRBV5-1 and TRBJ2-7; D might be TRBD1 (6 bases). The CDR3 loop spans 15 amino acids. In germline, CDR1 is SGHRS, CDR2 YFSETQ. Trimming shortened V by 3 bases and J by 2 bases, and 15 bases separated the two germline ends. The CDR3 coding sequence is TGCGCCAGCAGCTGGGCCTCAGGGGTGACCTACGAGCAGTACTTC. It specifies CASSWASGVTYEQYF.

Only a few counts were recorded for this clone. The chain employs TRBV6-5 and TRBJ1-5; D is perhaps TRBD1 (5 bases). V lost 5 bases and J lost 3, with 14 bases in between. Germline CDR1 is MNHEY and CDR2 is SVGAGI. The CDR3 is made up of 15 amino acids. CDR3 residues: CASSTQGLPNQPQHF. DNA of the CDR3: TGTGCCAGCAGTACGCAGGGTCTCCCCAATCAGCCCCAGCATTTT.

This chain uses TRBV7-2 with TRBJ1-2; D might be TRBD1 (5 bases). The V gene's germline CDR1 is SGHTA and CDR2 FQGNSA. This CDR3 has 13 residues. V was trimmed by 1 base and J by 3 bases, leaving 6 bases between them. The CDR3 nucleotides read TGTGCCAGCAGCTTAGGGGGCCACTATGGCTACACCTTC. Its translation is CASSLGGHYGYTF.

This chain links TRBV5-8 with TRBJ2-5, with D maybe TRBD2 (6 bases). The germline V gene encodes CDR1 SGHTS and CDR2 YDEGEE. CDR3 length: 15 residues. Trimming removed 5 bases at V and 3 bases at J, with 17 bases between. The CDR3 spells CASRGGAAGEETQYF. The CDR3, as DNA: TGTGCCAGCAGGGGGGGTGCGGCAGGCGAAGAGACCCAGTACTTC.

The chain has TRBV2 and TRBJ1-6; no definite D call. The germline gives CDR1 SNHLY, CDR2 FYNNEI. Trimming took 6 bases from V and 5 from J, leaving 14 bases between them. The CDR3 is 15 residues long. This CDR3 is CASSVEGLHNSPLHF. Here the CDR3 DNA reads TGTGCCAGCAGCGTCGAGGGTCTCCATAATTCACCCCTCCACTTT.

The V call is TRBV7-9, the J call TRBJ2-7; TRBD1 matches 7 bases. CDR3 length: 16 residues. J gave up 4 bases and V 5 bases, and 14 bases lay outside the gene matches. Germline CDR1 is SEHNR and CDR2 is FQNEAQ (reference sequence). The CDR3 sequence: CASSLTGTANLYEQYF. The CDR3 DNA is TGTGCCAGCAGCCTTACGGGGACAGCAAATCTTTACGAGCAGTACTTC.

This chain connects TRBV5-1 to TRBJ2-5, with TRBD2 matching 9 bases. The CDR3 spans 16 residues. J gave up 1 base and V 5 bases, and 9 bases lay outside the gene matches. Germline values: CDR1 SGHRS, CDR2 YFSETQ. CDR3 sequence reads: CASRLSAGGPQETQYF. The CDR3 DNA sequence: TGCGCCAGCAGGCTTTCAGCGGGGGGCCCCCAAGAGACCCAGTACTTC.

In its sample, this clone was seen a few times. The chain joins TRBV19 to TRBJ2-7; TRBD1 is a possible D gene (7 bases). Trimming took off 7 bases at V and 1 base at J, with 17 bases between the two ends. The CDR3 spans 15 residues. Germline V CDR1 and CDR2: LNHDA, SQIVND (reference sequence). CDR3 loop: CASKGGGTGSYEQYF. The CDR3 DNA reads TGTGCCAGTAAAGGGGGCGGGACCGGATCCTACGAGCAGTACTTC.

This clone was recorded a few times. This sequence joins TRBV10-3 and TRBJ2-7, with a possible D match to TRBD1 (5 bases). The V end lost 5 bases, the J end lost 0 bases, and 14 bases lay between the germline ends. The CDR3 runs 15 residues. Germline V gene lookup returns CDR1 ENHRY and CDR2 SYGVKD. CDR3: CAISWQGSRSYEQYF. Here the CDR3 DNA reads TGTGCCATCAGTTGGCAGGGTTCCCGCTCCTACGAGCAGTACTTC.

The CDR3 loop reads CASSQSLADTQYF. The CDR3 region has the DNA TGTGCCAGCAGCCAATCGCTGGCCGATACGCAGTATTTT. The chain couples TRBV3-1 (or the pseudogene TRBV3-2) to TRBJ2-3; D is undetermined. The CDR3 extends over 13 amino acids. Germline V lookup: CDR1 LGHDT, CDR2 YNNKEL (reference sequence). The V end lost 2 bases, the J end lost 6 bases, and 9 bases lay between the germline ends.

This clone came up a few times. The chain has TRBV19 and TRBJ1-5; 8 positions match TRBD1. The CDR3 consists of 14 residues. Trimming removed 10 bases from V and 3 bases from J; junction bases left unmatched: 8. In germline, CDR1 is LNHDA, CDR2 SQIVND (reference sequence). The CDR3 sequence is CATSDRGYNQPQHF. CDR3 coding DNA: TGTGCCACCTCCGACAGGGGATACAATCAGCCCCAGCATTTT.

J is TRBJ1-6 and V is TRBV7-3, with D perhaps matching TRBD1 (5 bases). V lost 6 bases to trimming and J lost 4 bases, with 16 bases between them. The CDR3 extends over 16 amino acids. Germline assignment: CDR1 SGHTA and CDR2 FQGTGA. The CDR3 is CASSAGGSGYNSPLHF. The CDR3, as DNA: TGTGCCAGCAGTGCCGGGGGTAGCGGGTATAATTCACCCCTCCACTTT.